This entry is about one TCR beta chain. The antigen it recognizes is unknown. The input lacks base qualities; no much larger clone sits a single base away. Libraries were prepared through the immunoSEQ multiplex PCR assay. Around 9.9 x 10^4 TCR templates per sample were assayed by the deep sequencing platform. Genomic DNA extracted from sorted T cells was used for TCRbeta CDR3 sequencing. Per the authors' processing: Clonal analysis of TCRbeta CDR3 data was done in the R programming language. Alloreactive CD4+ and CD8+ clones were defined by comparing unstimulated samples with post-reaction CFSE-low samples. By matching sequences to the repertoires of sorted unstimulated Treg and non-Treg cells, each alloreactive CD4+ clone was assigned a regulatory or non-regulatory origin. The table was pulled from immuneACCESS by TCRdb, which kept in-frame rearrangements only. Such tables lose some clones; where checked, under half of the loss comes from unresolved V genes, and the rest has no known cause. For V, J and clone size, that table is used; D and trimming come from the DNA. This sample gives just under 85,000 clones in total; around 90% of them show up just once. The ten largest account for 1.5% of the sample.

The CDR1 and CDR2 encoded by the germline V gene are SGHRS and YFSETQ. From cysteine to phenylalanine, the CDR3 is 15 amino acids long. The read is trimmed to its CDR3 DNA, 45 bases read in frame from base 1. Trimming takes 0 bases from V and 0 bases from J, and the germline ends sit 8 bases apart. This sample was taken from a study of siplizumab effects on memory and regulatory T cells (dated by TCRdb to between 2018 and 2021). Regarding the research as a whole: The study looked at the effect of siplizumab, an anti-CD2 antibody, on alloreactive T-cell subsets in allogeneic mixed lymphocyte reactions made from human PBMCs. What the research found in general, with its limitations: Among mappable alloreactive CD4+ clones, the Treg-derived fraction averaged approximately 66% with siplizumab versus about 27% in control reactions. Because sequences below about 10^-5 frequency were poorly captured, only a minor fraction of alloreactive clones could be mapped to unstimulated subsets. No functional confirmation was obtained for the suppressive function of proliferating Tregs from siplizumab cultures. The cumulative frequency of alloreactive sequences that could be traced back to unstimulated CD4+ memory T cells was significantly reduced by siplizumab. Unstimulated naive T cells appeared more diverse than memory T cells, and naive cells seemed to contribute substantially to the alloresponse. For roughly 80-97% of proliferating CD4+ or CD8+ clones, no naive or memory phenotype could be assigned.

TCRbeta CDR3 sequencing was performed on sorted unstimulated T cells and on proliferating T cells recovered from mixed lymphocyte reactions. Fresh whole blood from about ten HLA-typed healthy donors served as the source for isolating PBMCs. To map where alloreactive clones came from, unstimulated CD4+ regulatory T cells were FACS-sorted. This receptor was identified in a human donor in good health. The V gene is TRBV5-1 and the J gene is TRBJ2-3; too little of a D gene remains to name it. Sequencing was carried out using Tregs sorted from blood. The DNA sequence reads TGCGCCAGCAGCTTGGACGGGCGCAGCACAGATACGCAGTATTTT. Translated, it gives CASSLDGRSTDTQYF.